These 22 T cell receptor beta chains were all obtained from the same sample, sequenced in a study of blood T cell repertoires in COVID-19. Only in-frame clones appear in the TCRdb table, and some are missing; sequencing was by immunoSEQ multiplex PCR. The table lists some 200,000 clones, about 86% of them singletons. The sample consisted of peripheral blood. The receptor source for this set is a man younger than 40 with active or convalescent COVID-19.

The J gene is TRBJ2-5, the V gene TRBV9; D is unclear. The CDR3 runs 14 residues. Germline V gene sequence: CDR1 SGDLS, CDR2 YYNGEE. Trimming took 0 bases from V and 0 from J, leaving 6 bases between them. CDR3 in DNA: TGTGCCAGCAGCGTAGACGGTTACCAAGAGACCCAGTACTTC. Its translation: CASSVDGYQETQYF. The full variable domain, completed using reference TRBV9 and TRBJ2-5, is DSGVTQTPKHLITATGQRVTLRCSPRSGDLSVYWYQQSLDQGLQFLIQYYNGEERAKGNILERFSAQQFPDLHSELNLSSLELGDSALYFCASSVDGYQETQYFGPGTRLLVL.

This CDR3 is CASSLNRDPNTEAFF. CDR3 DNA sequence: TGTGCCAGCAGTCTCAACAGGGATCCGAACACTGAAGCTTTCTTT. J is TRBJ1-1 and V is TRBV6-5, with D possibly being TRBD1 (6 bases). The CDR3 totals 15 residues. Germline lookup yields CDR1 MNHEY and CDR2 SVGAGI. V dropped 5 bases and J dropped 1 base, with 14 bases sitting between them.

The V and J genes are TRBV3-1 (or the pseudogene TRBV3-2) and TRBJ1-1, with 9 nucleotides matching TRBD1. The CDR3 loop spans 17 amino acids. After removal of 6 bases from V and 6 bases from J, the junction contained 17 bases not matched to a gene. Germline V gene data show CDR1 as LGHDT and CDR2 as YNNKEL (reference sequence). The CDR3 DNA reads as TGTGCCAGCAGGCAAAATTACCGGACAGGGGTAGGGGCTGAAGCTTTCTTT. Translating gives CASRQNYRTGVGAEAFF.

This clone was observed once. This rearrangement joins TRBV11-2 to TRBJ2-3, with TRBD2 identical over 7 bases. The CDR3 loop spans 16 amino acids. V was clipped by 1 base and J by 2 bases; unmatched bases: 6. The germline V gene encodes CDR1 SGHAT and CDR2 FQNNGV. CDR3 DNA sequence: TGTGCCAGCAGCTTAGTTTCGGGGGGACCCACAGATACGCAGTATTTT. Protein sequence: CASSLVSGGPTDTQYF.

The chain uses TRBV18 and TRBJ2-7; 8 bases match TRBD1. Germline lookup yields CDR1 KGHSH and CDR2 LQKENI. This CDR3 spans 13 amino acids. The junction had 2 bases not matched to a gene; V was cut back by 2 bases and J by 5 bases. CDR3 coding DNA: TGTGCCAGCTCACCAGGACAGGGTGACGAGCAGTACTTC. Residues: CASSPGQGDEQYF.

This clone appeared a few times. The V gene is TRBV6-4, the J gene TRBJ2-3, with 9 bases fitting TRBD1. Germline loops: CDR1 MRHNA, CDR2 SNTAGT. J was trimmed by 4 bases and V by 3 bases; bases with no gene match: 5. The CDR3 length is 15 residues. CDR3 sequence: CASSEGQGGADTQYF. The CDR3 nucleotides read TGTGCCAGCAGTGAGGGACAGGGAGGGGCAGATACGCAGTATTTT.

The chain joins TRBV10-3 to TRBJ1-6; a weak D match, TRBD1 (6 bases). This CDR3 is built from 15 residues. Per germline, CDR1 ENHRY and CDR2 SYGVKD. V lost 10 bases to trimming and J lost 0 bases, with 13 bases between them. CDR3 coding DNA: TGTGCCAGCCGGGACACGAGCTCCTATAATTCACCCCTCCACTTT. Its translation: CASRDTSSYNSPLHF.

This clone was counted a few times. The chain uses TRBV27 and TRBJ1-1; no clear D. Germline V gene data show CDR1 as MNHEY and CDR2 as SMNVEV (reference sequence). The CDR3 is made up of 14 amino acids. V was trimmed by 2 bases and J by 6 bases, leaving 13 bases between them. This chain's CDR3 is CASSLNPVAAEAFF. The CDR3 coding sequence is TGTGCCAGCAGTTTAAACCCGGTCGCGGCTGAAGCTTTCTTT.

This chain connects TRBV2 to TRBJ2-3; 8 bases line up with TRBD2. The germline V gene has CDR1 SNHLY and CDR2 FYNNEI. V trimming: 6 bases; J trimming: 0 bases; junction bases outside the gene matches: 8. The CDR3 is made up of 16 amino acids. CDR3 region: CASSPAGGSSTDTQYF. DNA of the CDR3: TGTGCCAGCAGCCCCGCGGGGGGATCAAGCACAGATACGCAGTATTTT.

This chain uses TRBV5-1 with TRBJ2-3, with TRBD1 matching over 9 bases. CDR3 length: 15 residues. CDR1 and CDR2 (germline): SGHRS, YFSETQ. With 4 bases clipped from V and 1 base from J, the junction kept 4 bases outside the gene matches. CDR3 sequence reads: CASSRRDRGTDTQYF. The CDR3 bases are TGCGCCAGCAGCCGCCGGGACAGGGGCACAGATACGCAGTATTTT.

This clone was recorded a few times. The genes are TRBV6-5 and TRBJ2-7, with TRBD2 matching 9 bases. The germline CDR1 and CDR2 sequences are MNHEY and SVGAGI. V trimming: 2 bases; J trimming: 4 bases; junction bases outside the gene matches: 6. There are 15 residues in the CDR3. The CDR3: CASSYVGSGSYEQYF. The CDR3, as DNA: TGTGCCAGCAGTTACGTAGGTAGCGGGAGTTACGAGCAGTACTTC.

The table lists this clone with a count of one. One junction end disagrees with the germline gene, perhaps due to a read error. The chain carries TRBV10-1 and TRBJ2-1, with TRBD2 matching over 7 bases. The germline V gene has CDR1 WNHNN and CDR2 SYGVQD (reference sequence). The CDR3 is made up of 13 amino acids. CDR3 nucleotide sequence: TGCGCCAGCAGTGAGACAGCGGGACGGCCTGGGGTCTTC. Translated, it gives CASSETAGRPGVF.

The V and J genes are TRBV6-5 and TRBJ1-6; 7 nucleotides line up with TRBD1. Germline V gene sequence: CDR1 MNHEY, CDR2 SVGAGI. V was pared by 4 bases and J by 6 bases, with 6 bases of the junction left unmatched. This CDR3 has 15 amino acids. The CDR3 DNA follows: TGTGCCAGCAGTTCCTCGACAGGGATTAATTCACCCCTCCACTTT. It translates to CASSSSTGINSPLHF.

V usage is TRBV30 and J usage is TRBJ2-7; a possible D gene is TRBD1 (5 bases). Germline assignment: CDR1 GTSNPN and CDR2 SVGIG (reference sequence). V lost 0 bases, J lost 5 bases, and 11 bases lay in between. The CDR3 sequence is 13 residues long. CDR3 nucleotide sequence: TGTGCCTGGAGTGTACTTGGCAGGGACGAGCAGTACTTC. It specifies CAWSVLGRDEQYF.

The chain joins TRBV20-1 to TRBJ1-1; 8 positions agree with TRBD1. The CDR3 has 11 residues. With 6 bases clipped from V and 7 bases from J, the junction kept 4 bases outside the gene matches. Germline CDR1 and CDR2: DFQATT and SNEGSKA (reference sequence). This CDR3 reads CSATDRVEAFF. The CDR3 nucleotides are TGCAGTGCCACGGACAGGGTTGAAGCTTTCTTT.

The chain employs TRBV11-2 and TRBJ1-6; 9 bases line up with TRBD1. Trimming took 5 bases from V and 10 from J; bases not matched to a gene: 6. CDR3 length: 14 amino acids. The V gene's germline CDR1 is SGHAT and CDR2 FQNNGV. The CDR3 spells CASSQQGAGSPLHF. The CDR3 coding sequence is TGTGCCAGCAGCCAACAGGGGGCTGGGTCACCCCTCCACTTT.

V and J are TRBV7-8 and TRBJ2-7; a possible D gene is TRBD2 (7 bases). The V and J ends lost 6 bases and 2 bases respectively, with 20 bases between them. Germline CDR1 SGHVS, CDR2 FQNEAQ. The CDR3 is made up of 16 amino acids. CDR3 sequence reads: CASRASVGGPPYEQYV. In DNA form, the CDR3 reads TGTGCCAGCAGGGCCTCAGTCGGGGGGCCTCCCTACGAGCAGTACGTC.

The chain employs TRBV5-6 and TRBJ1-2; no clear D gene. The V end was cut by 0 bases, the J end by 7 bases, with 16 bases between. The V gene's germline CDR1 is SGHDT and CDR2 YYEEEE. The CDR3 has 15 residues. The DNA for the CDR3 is TGTGCCAGCAGCTTGGTAGTGGAGGCCGGGTCTGGCTACACCTTC. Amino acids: CASSLVVEAGSGYTF.

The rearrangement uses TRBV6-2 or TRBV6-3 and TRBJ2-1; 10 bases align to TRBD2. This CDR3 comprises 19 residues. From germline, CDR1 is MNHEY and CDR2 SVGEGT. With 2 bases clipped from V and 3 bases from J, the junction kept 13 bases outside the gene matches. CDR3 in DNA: TGTGCCAGCAGTTACCCTACTAGCGGGGCCAGTCCGAACTACAATGAGCAGTTCTTC. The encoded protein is CASSYPTSGASPNYNEQFF.

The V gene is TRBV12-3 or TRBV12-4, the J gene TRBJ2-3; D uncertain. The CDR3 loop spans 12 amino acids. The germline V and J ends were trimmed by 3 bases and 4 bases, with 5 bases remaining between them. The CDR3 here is CASSFRADTQYF. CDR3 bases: TGTGCCAGCAGTTTCCGAGCAGATACGCAGTATTTT.

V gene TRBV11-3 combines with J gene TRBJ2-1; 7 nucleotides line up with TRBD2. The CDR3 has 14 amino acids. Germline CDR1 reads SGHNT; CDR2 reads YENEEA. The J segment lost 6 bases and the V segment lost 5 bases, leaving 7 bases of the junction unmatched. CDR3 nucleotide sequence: TGTGCCAGCAGCAATCGGACTAGGTCCAATGAGCAGTTCTTC. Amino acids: CASSNRTRSNEQFF.

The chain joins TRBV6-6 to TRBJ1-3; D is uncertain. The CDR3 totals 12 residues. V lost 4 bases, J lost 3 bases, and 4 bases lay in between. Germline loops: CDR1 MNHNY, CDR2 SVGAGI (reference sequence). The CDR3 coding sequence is TGTGCCAGCAGTTCAAATGGAAACACCATATATTTT. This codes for CASSSNGNTIYF.